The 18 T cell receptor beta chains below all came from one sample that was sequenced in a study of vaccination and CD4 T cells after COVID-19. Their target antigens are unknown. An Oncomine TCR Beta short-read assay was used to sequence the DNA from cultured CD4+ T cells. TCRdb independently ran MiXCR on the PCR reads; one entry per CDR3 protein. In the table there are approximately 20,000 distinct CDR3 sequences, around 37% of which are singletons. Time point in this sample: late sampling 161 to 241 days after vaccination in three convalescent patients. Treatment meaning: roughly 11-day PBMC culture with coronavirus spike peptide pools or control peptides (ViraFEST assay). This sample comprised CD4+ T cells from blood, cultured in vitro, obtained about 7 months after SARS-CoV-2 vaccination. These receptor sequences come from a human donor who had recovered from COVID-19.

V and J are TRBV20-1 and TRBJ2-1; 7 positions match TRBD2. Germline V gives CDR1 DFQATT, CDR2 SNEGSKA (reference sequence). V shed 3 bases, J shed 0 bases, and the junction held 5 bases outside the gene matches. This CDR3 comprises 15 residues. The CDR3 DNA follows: TGCAGTGCTAGCCTCGCTAGCGGCTCCTACAATGAGCAGTTCTTC. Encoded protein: CSASLASGSYNEQFF.

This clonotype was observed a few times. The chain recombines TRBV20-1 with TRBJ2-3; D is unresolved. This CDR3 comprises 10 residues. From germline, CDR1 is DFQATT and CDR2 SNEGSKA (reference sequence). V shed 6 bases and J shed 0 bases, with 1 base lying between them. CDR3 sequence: CSASTDTQYF. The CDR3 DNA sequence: TGCAGTGCCAGCACAGATACGCAGTATTTT.

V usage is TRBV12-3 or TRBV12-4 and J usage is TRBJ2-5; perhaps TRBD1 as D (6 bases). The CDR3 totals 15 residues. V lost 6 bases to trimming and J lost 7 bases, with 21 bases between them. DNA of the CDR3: TGTGCCAGCAGCCGAACCGGGACACCGCCAGGGACCCAGTACTTC. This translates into CASSRTGTPPGTQYF.

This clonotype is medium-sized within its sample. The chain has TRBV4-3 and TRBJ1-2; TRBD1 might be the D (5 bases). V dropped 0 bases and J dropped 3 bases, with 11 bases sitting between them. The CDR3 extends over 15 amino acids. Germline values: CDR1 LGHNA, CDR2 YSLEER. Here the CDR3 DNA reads TGCGCCAGCAGCCAAGATTCCCAGGGTGACTATGGCTACACCTTC. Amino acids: CASSQDSQGDYGYTF.

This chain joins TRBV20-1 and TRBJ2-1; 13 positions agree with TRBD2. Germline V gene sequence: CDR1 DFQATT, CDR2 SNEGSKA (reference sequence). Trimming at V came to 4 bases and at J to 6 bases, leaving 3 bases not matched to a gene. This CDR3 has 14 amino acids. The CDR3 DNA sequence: TGCAGTGCTACCGGACTAGCGGGAGTCAATGAGCAGTTCTTC. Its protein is CSATGLAGVNEQFF.

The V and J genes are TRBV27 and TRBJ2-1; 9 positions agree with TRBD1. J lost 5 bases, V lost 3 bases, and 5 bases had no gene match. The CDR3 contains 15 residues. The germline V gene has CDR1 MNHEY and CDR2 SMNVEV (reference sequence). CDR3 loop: CASSFGQGTHNEQFF. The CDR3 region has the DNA TGTGCCAGCAGTTTTGGACAGGGGACCCACAATGAGCAGTTCTTC.

The DNA for the CDR3 is TGCGCCAGCAGTGAACAGGGGGTGCGTGGCTACACCTTC. It is translated as CASSEQGVRGYTF. The gene calls are TRBV10-1 and TRBJ1-2, with 8 bases lining up with TRBD1. Germline CDR1 is WNHNN and CDR2 is SYGVQD (reference sequence). Unmatched junction bases numbered 4, after V lost 3 bases and J lost 7 bases. This CDR3 is 13 amino acids long.

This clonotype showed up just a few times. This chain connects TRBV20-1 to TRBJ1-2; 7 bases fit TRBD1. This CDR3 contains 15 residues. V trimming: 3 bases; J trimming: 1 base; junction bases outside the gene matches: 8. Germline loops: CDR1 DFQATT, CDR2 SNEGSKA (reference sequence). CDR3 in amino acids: CSARVVAGGNYGYTF. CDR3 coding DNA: TGCAGTGCTAGGGTCGTTGCAGGGGGTAACTATGGCTACACCTTC.

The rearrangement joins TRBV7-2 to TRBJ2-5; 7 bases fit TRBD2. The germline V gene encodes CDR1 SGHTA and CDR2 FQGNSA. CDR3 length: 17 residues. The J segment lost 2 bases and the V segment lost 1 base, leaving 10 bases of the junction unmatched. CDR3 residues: CASSLVVGGGRQETQYF. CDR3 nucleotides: TGTGCCAGCAGCTTAGTCGTGGGGGGGGGGAGGCAAGAGACCCAGTACTTC.

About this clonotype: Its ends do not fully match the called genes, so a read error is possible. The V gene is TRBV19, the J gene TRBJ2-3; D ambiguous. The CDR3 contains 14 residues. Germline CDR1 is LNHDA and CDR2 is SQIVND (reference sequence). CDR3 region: CTSSQPSAADTQYF. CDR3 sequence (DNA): TGTACCAGTAGTCAGCCCTCCGCCGCAGATACGCAGTATTTT. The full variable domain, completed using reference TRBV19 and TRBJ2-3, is DGGITQSPKYLFRKEGQNVTLSCEQNLNHDAMYWYRQDPGQGLRLIYYSQIVNDFQKGDIAEGYSVSREKKESFPLTVTSAQKNPTAFYLCTSSQPSAADTQYFGPGTRLTVL.

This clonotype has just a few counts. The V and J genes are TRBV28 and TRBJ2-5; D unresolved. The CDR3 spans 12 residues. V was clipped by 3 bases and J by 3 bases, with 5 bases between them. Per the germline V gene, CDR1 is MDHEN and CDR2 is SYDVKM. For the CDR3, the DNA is TGTGCCAGCAGTTTCGCTAAAGAGACCCAGTACTTC. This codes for CASSFAKETQYF.

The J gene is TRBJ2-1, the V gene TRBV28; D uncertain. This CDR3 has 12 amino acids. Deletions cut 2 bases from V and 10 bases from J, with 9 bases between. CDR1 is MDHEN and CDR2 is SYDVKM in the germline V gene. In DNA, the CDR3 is TGTGCCAGCAGTTTAGTAGCCCGGGAGCAGTTCTTC. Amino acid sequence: CASSLVAREQFF. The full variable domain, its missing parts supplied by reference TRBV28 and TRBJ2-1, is DVKVTQSSRYLVKRTGEKVFLECVQDMDHENMFWYRQDPGLGLRLIYFSYDVKMKEKGDIPEGYSVSREKKERFSLILESASTNQTSMYLCASSLVAREQFFGPGTRLTVL.

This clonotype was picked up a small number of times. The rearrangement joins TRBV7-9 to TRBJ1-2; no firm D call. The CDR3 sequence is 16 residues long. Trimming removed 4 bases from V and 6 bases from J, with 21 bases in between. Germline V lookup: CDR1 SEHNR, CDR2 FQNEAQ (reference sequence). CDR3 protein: CASSSLQPRTPNGYTF. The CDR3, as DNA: TGTGCCAGCAGCTCACTGCAACCTAGGACTCCAAATGGCTACACCTTC.

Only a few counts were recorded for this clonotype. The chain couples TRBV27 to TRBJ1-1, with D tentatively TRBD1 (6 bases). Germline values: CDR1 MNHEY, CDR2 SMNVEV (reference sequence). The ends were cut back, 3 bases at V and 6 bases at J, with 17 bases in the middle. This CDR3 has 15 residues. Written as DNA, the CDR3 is TGTGCCAGCAGTTTGAGGCCCCAGGGGATCGCTGAAGCTTTCTTT. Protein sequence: CASSLRPQGIAEAFF.

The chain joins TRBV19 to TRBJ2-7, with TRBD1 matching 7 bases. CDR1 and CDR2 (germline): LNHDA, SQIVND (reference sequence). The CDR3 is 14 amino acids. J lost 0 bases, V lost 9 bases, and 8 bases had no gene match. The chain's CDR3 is CASRDRASSYEQYF. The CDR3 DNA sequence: TGTGCCAGCAGAGACAGGGCTTCCTCCTACGAGCAGTACTTC.

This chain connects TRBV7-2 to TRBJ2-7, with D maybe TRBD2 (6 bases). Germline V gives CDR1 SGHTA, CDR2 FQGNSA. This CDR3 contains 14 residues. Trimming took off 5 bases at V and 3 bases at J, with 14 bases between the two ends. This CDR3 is CASSHGTPVYEQYF. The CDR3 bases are TGTGCCAGCAGCCACGGGACTCCAGTCTACGAGCAGTACTTC.

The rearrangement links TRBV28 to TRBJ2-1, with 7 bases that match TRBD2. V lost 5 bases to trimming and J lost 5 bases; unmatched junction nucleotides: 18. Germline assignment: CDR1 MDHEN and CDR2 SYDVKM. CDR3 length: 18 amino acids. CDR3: CASSPPPGRGEGNNEQFF. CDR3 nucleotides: TGTGCCAGCAGTCCCCCCCCAGGGAGAGGGGAGGGAAACAATGAGCAGTTCTTC.

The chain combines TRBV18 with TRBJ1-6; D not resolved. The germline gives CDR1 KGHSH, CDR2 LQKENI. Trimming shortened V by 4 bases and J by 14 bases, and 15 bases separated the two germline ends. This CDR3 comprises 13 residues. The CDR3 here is CASSLADTSTLHF. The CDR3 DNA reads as TGTGCCAGCTCACTTGCCGACACCTCCACCCTCCACTTT.